Each of the 26 T cell receptor beta chains below was sequenced from the same sample in a study of cytomegalovirus exposure and HLA in healthy donors. Researchers ran the PCR with 60 Vbeta and 13 Jbeta primers. Data came from immunoSEQ multiplex PCR; TCRdb stores just in-frame clones and leaves some out. The sample holds 110,000 to 150,000 clones, around three quarters seen once. The material sequenced was PBMCs. Source of these receptors: a woman aged 55-70 years in good health and CMV-seropositive.

This clone was seen more than once but under ten times. V usage is TRBV6-6 and J usage is TRBJ1-4, with 11 positions matching TRBD1. The CDR3 runs to 15 residues. CDR1 and CDR2 (germline): MNHNY, SVGAGI (reference sequence). V lost 5 bases to trimming and J lost 7 bases; unmatched junction nucleotides: 6. The CDR3: CASSRPGQGVEKLFF. The CDR3 nucleotides read TGTGCCAGCAGTCGCCCGGGACAGGGGGTTGAAAAACTGTTTTTT.

The rearrangement joins TRBV5-6 to TRBJ2-7; TRBD1 is a possible D gene (6 bases). Germline V gene sequence: CDR1 SGHDT, CDR2 YYEEEE. The CDR3 totals 13 residues. V was pared by 1 base and J by 4 bases, with 9 bases between. DNA of the CDR3: TGTGCCAGCAGCTTGCAGGGGCAATACGAGCAGTACTTC. Its protein product is CASSLQGQYEQYF.

This clone was counted only a few times. The chain is built from TRBV28 and TRBJ1-1, with 9 nucleotides matching TRBD1. V lost 1 base to trimming and J lost 11 bases; unmatched junction nucleotides: 14. The CDR3 contains 16 residues. The V gene's germline CDR1 is MDHEN and CDR2 SYDVKM. CDR3 nucleotides: TGTGCCAGCAGTTTATTTACTGTGGGCAGGGGGACAGGGGCTTTCTTT. This encodes CASSLFTVGRGTGAFF.

The chain carries TRBV27 and TRBJ2-2; 8 positions match TRBD2. After removal of 8 bases from V and 6 bases from J, the junction contained 11 bases not matched to a gene. The CDR3 spans 15 residues. Germline values: CDR1 MNHEY, CDR2 SMNVEV (reference sequence). The CDR3 loop reads CASLDRLAGAGELFF. CDR3 in DNA: TGTGCCAGCCTCGATAGGCTAGCGGGTGCCGGGGAGCTGTTTTTT.

A few counts support this clone. The gene calls are TRBV9 and TRBJ2-3; TRBD1 might be the D (6 bases). Germline CDR1 and CDR2: SGDLS and YYNGEE. V lost 4 bases to trimming and J lost 0 bases, with 15 bases between them. The CDR3 totals 16 residues. The CDR3 bases are TGTGCCAGCAGCCCCGCAGGGGTTGAGAGCACAGATACGCAGTATTTT. Translating it yields CASSPAGVESTDTQYF.

This sequence joins TRBV7-9 and TRBJ2-5, with 10 bases aligning to TRBD1. The CDR3 extends over 15 amino acids. Germline lookup yields CDR1 SEHNR and CDR2 FQNEAQ (reference sequence). The trim removed 5 bases at V and 5 bases at J, leaving 8 bases unmatched. In nucleotides, the CDR3 is TGTGCCAGCAGCACCCGACAGGGGGCCGGGGAGACCCAGTACTTC. Its protein product is CASSTRQGAGETQYF. The whole variable domain, filled in from reference TRBV7-9 and TRBJ2-5, reads DTGVSQNPRHKITKRGQNVTFRCDPISEHNRLYWYRQTLGQGPEFLTYFQNEAQLEKSRLLSDRFSAERPKGSFSTLEIQRTEQGDSAMYLCASSTRQGAGETQYFGPGTRLLVL.

The rearrangement joins TRBV25-1 to TRBJ2-5, with D perhaps TRBD2 (6 bases). This CDR3 comprises 15 residues. Trimming cost V 6 bases and J 2 bases, with 16 bases left between them. Per germline, CDR1 MGHDK and CDR2 SYGVNS. The CDR3 region is CASSVLGLPQETQYF. Here the CDR3 DNA reads TGTGCCAGCAGCGTCCTCGGACTACCACAAGAGACCCAGTACTTC.

This clone was picked up one time. V and J are TRBV9 and TRBJ1-1; TRBD1 is a possible D gene (5 bases). Germline V gives CDR1 SGDLS, CDR2 YYNGEE. The CDR3 is 11 amino acids. Trimming pared 8 bases from V and 4 bases from J, leaving 9 bases between. The CDR3 here is CASGRGTEAFF. CDR3 in DNA: TGTGCCAGTGGGAGGGGCACTGAAGCTTTCTTT.

V usage is TRBV7-9 and J usage is TRBJ1-2; TRBD1 is a possible D gene (6 bases). Per germline, CDR1 SEHNR and CDR2 FQNEAQ (reference sequence). The V end lost 6 bases, the J end lost 1 base, and 12 bases lay between the germline ends. The CDR3 totals 14 residues. The DNA of the CDR3 is TGTGCCAGCAGTGAGACAGGCCTTAACTATGGCTACACCTTC. As protein: CASSETGLNYGYTF.

V and J are TRBV5-1 and TRBJ2-1; D is undetermined. Per germline, CDR1 SGHRS and CDR2 YFSETQ. V was pared by 0 bases and J by 5 bases, with 9 bases between. The CDR3 consists of 14 residues. The CDR3, as DNA: TGCGCCAGCAGCTTGGAGGTGAGGCACAATGAGCAGTTCTTC. It encodes CASSLEVRHNEQFF.

There are a few counts of this clone. The rearrangement uses TRBV29-1 and TRBJ2-7; 7 bases fit TRBD1. This CDR3 comprises 11 residues. The V gene's germline CDR1 is SQVTM and CDR2 ANQGSEA. V shed 4 bases, J shed 6 bases, and the junction held 3 bases outside the gene matches. The CDR3 is CSVVRGREQYF. CDR3 in DNA: TGCAGCGTTGTTAGGGGGCGCGAGCAGTACTTC.

This chain uses TRBV20-1 with TRBJ2-3; no firm D call. The germline CDR1 and CDR2 sequences are DFQATT and SNEGSKA (reference sequence). V was trimmed by 7 bases and J by 5 bases, leaving 10 bases between them. This CDR3 spans 11 amino acids. Written as DNA, the CDR3 is TGCAGTGTAGCTCGTGTAGATACGCAGTATTTT. Its protein product is CSVARVDTQYF.

CDR3 residues: CASSRQGFYQPQHF. CDR3 in DNA: TGTGCCAGTAGTCGACAGGGCTTCTATCAGCCCCAGCATTTT. The chain couples TRBV19 to TRBJ1-5, with 7 nucleotides matching TRBD1. V shed 5 bases, J shed 5 bases, and the junction held 6 bases outside the gene matches. The CDR3 covers 14 residues. The germline V gene encodes CDR1 LNHDA and CDR2 SQIVND (reference sequence). The full variable domain, in which reference TRBV19 and TRBJ1-5 provide the parts outside the CDR3, is DGGITQSPKYLFRKEGQNVTLSCEQNLNHDAMYWYRQDPGQGLRLIYYSQIVNDFQKGDIAEGYSVSREKKESFPLTVTSAQKNPTAFYLCASSRQGFYQPQHFGDGTRLSIL.

The chain combines TRBV7-9 with TRBJ1-4; unclear D gene. The CDR3 length is 13 residues. Germline V gene sequence: CDR1 SEHNR, CDR2 FQNEAQ (reference sequence). Trimming took off 6 bases at V and 8 bases at J, with 13 bases between the two ends. CDR3 nucleotide sequence: TGTGCCAGCAGTGCCGGAGTCCGGGAAAAACTGTTTTTT. Its translation: CASSAGVREKLFF.

The genes are TRBV5-8 and TRBJ1-1; perhaps TRBD1 as D (6 bases). This CDR3 is 15 amino acids long. Germline lookup yields CDR1 SGHTS and CDR2 YDEGEE. With 2 bases removed from V and 3 bases from J, the gap between germline ends came to 14 bases. The CDR3 DNA reads TGTGCCAGCAGCTTCCAAGGGGGTTCGGACACTGAAGCTTTCTTT. It codes for CASSFQGGSDTEAFF.

The rearrangement links TRBV28 to TRBJ1-2; 10 nucleotides match TRBD1. The CDR3 contains 15 residues. Trimming removed 8 bases from V and 3 bases from J; junction bases left unmatched: 9. The V gene's germline CDR1 is MDHEN and CDR2 SYDVKM. CDR3 region: CASLTGGSGDYGYTF. Here the CDR3 DNA reads TGTGCCAGCCTGACAGGGGGCTCTGGAGACTATGGCTACACCTTC.

The chain links TRBV6-5 to TRBJ1-2; TRBD1 agrees at 12 bases. Germline V gives CDR1 MNHEY, CDR2 SVGAGI. This CDR3 is built from 14 residues. V gave up 6 bases and J gave up 5 bases; unmatched junction bases: 4. The chain's CDR3 is CASSGTGGAYGYTF. In DNA, the CDR3 is TGTGCCAGCAGCGGGACAGGGGGCGCTTATGGCTACACCTTC.

The chain employs TRBV5-4 and TRBJ2-7; TRBD2 agrees at 9 bases. The CDR3 spans 14 residues. Germline V gene sequence: CDR1 SGHNT, CDR2 YYREEE (reference sequence). Losses at the gene ends were 0 bases for V and 7 bases for J; bases not matched to a gene: 5. This chain's CDR3 is CASSLGLAGKEQYF. The CDR3 DNA sequence: TGTGCCAGCAGCTTGGGGCTAGCGGGAAAAGAGCAGTACTTC.

This chain uses TRBV18 with TRBJ1-2; D not certain. From germline, CDR1 is KGHSH and CDR2 LQKENI. V lost 2 bases and J lost 8, with 12 bases in between. This CDR3 region has 13 residues. Here the CDR3 reads CASSPGEGYGYTF. DNA of the CDR3: TGTGCCAGCTCACCAGGGGAGGGCTACGGCTACACCTTC.

The chain couples TRBV19 to TRBJ1-2; D uncertain. The germline CDR1 and CDR2 sequences are LNHDA and SQIVND (reference sequence). The V end was cut by 6 bases, the J end by 0 bases, with 14 bases between. CDR3 size: 15 residues. Written as DNA, the CDR3 is TGTGCCAGTAGCAACCGACCGGGTACTAACTATGGCTACACCTTC. It yields the protein CASSNRPGTNYGYTF.

This chain connects TRBV7-9 to TRBJ1-5; D is perhaps TRBD1 (5 bases). V was shortened by 4 bases and J by 6 bases, with 16 bases between the two germline ends. The length of the CDR3 is 15 residues. Per germline, CDR1 SEHNR and CDR2 FQNEAQ (reference sequence). The CDR3: CASSSSGGGIQPQHF. As DNA, the CDR3 is TGTGCCAGCAGCTCATCGGGCGGGGGGATTCAGCCCCAGCATTTT.

This chain uses TRBV6-5 with TRBJ2-7; D might be TRBD1 (5 bases). There are 14 residues in the CDR3. V lost 2 bases and J lost 2, with 10 bases in between. CDR1 and CDR2 (germline): MNHEY, SVGAGI. The CDR3 sequence: CASSYGAQPYEQYF. CDR3 DNA: TGTGCCAGCAGTTACGGGGCCCAGCCCTACGAGCAGTACTTC.

This chain links TRBV30 with TRBJ1-2; the match to TRBD1 covers 8 bases. CDR1 is GTSNPN, CDR2 SVGIG, per germline (reference sequence). This CDR3 has 16 residues. After removal of 4 bases from V and 2 bases from J, the junction contained 12 bases not matched to a gene. CDR3 residues: CAWTSPGGGRNYGYTF. The DNA of the CDR3 is TGTGCCTGGACCTCGCCAGGGGGCGGTAGGAACTATGGCTACACCTTC.

The chain uses TRBV5-1 and TRBJ2-7, with D possibly TRBD2 on 6 matching bases. CDR1 is SGHRS, CDR2 YFSETQ, per germline. V was pared by 4 bases and J by 4 bases, with 12 bases between. The CDR3 has 13 amino acids. The CDR3 spells CASSLEGQYEQYF. CDR3 bases: TGCGCCAGCAGCCTGGAGGGGCAATACGAGCAGTACTTC.

About this clone: The same CDR3 arises from other DNA sequences in this sample as well. The V call is TRBV5-1, the J call TRBJ1-1, with a tentative D call TRBD1 (5 bases). The CDR3 has 15 amino acids. CDR1 is SGHRS, CDR2 YFSETQ, per germline. Trimming stripped 4 bases from V and 0 bases from J, with 13 bases between. The CDR3: CASSRGGSLNTEAFF. Written as DNA, the CDR3 is TGCGCCAGCAGCCGGGGGGGGAGCTTGAACACTGAAGCTTTCTTT.

This rearrangement joins TRBV2 to TRBJ1-5; 7 bases fit TRBD1. This CDR3 spans 13 amino acids. CDR1 SNHLY and CDR2 FYNNEI come from the germline V gene. Trimming removed 6 bases from V and 7 bases from J; junction bases left unmatched: 6. The CDR3 loop is CASREGAEQPQHF. The CDR3 region has the DNA TGTGCCAGCAGGGAGGGGGCTGAGCAGCCCCAGCATTTT.